Presented here are 2 T cell receptor beta chains from one specimen sequenced in a study of blood T cell repertoires in COVID-19 (dated by TCRdb to 2018 to 2020). Libraries were prepared through the immunoSEQ multiplex PCR assay. In its TCRdb copy, this immuneACCESS table keeps in-frame sequences only and misses some clones. Where compared with another copy, unresolved V genes explain less than half of these, and the others have no known cause. This sample lists approximately 180,000 clones; roughly 88% were detected once. Clones ranked in the top ten supply 9.8% of the sample. Sequencing was done on a sample of peripheral blood. The receptor set was obtained from a woman older than 75 with acute or convalescent COVID-19.

The genes are TRBV5-6 and TRBJ2-2; 10 bases align to TRBD2. This CDR3 region has 15 residues. The junction had 5 bases not matched to a gene; V was cut back by 3 bases and J by 6 bases. Germline values: CDR1 SGHDT, CDR2 YYEEEE. The CDR3 sequence: CASSSAGGPSGELFF. CDR3 sequence (DNA): TGTGCCAGCAGCTCAGCGGGAGGGCCGTCCGGGGAGCTGTTTTTT.

V usage is TRBV19 and J usage is TRBJ2-1; 9 bases line up with TRBD2. The CDR3 runs to 16 residues. V trimming: 4 bases; J trimming: 7 bases; junction bases outside the gene matches: 11. Germline V gene data show CDR1 as LNHDA and CDR2 as SQIVND (reference sequence). CDR3 loop: CASSRLAGPNGNEQFF. The DNA of the CDR3 is TGTGCCAGTAGTAGGCTAGCGGGGCCGAACGGGAATGAGCAGTTCTTC.